This T cell receptor (beta chain) stems from a study of T cells after yellow fever vaccination. This clonotype turned up a few times. The antigen is not known. Germline values: CDR1 LNHDA, CDR2 SQIVND (reference sequence). V lost 6 bases and J 8 bases, leaving 17 bases between the germline ends. The CDR3 is 14 residues long. Findings and caveats of the study: The CD4 and CD8 compartments had a small share of their clonotypes in common.

Each CDR3 protein gets one entry after TCRdb re-called the 5' RACE reads with MiXCR. The sample yields about 330,000 distinct CDR3 sequences, roughly 8.3% seen once. The gene calls are TRBV19 and TRBJ2-1; D could derive from TRBD1 or TRBD2 (5 bases each). This receptor was taken from a young man who received the YFV17D yellow fever vaccine. The source was PBMCs, collected roughly 45 days after the first yellow fever vaccination. CDR3 sequence (DNA): TGTGCCAGTAGCCTCCAGGGTCGAGGGGATGAGCAGTTCTTC. Its translation: CASSLQGRGDEQFF.